One and the same sample provided the 8 T cell receptor beta chains below, sequenced in a study of T cells in Graves' hyperthyroidism and ophthalmopathy. TCR beta CDR3 region amplification was performed from RNA transcripts. The HTBI primer set was used in a first-round RT-PCR of the TCR CDR3. TCRdb re-analysed the multiplex PCR reads in MiXCR, keeping a single row per CDR3 protein. The sample records around 350,000 distinct CDR3 sequences, approximately 14% being singletons. Sequenced: blood. Receptors originate from a woman under 30 with Graves' hyperthyroidism that later progressed to Graves' ophthalmopathy.

The genes are TRBV10-3 and TRBJ2-7, with 11 bases lining up with TRBD2. Germline values: CDR1 ENHRY, CDR2 SYGVKD. The V and J ends lost 4 bases and 0 bases, in that order; junction bases with no gene match: 11. This CDR3 spans 18 amino acids. DNA for the CDR3: TGTGCCATCAGTGGGACTAGCGGGCTCGAAATGTTCTCCTACGAGCAGTACTTC. It codes for CAISGTSGLEMFSYEQYF.

There are a few counts of this clonotype. The chain links TRBV12-3 or TRBV12-4 to TRBJ1-2; tentatively, D is TRBD1 (5 bases). This CDR3 is 15 amino acids long. Trimming took 3 bases from V and 4 from J, leaving 15 bases between them. This chain's CDR3 is CASSLIHRQSYGYTF. The CDR3 DNA reads TGTGCCAGCAGTTTGATTCATAGACAGTCCTATGGCTACACCTTC.

The gene calls are TRBV30 and TRBJ1-6, with D possibly TRBD1 on 6 matching bases. V lost 4 bases and J 9 bases, leaving 13 bases between the germline ends. The germline V gene has CDR1 GTSNPN and CDR2 SVGIG (reference sequence). This CDR3 contains 13 residues. The CDR3: CAWISGARSPLHF. As DNA, the CDR3 is TGTGCCTGGATCTCGGGGGCGCGTTCACCCCTCCACTTT.

This clonotype was seen only a few times. V is TRBV9 and J is TRBJ2-2, with 7 positions matching TRBD1. Unmatched junction bases numbered 5, after V lost 4 bases and J lost 5 bases. Germline V gene lookup returns CDR1 SGDLS and CDR2 YYNGEE. The CDR3 loop spans 14 amino acids. The CDR3 here is CASSLEQGTGELFF. DNA of the CDR3: TGTGCCAGCAGCTTAGAACAGGGGACCGGGGAGCTGTTTTTT.

This clonotype was seen repeatedly, ten times or more. V gene TRBV19 combines with J gene TRBJ2-1; 12 bases are shared with TRBD2. Germline V gene sequence: CDR1 LNHDA, CDR2 SQIVND (reference sequence). V shed 6 bases, J shed 7 bases, and the junction held 7 bases outside the gene matches. This CDR3 has 15 amino acids. DNA for the CDR3: TGTGCCAGTAGCCTACTAGCGGGAGGAGGTAATGAGCAGTTCTTC. It yields the protein CASSLLAGGGNEQFF.

This clonotype has a handful of counts. The chain uses TRBV9 and TRBJ1-4, with TRBD1 matching 9 bases. Per germline, CDR1 SGDLS and CDR2 YYNGEE. The trim removed 4 bases at V and 7 bases at J, leaving 11 bases unmatched. The CDR3 extends over 16 amino acids. The DNA of the CDR3 is TGTGCCAGCAGCACAACTGCGACAGGGGGATTTGAAAAACTGTTTTTT. It is translated as CASSTTATGGFEKLFF. Full variable domain (outside the CDR3, taken from reference TRBV9 and TRBJ1-4): DSGVTQTPKHLITATGQRVTLRCSPRSGDLSVYWYQQSLDQGLQFLIQYYNGEERAKGNILERFSAQQFPDLHSELNLSSLELGDSALYFCASSTTATGGFEKLFFGSGTQLSVL.

This chain connects TRBV9 to TRBJ2-2; 13 bases align to TRBD2. The CDR3 length is 16 residues. V lost 4 bases, J lost 6 bases, and 6 bases stayed unmatched. Germline V gene sequence: CDR1 SGDLS, CDR2 YYNGEE. The DNA of the CDR3 is TGTGCCAGCAGCACCCAGACTAGCGGGAGGTCCGGGGAGCTGTTTTTT. Its translation: CASSTQTSGRSGELFF.

This clonotype was picked up a small number of times. This may be a read error, as it is one base from a much larger clone. The chain combines TRBV18 with TRBJ2-3; the match to TRBD2 covers 7 bases. J lost 4 bases, V lost 1 base, and 11 bases had no gene match. Germline V gene sequence: CDR1 KGHSH, CDR2 LQKENI. CDR3 length equals 17 residues. The CDR3 nucleotides read TGTGCCAGCTCACCACAGTACGGCGGGAGAGGGGCAGATACGCAGTATTTT. Translation gives CASSPQYGGRGADTQYF.